This T cell receptor (beta chain) derives from a study of cytomegalovirus exposure and HLA in healthy donors. General study results and limits: The study flagged about 160 TCR beta chains as cytomegalovirus-associated.

The CDR3 totals 15 residues. Germline CDR1 and CDR2: GTSNPN and SVGIG (reference sequence). V lost 5 bases to trimming and J lost 1 base; unmatched junction nucleotides: 10. The study ran its PCR with 60 Vbeta and 13 Jbeta primers. TCRdb's copy holds only in-frame clones and misses some; the assay was immunoSEQ multiplex PCR. The sample carries about 120,000 clones, 75% to 90% recorded once. As to this clone: The antigen remains unidentified.

This receptor was taken from a man in his fifties or sixties in good health and CMV-seronegative. The chain recombines TRBV30 with TRBJ2-7; 8 bases match TRBD1. Sequenced sample: PBMCs. CDR3 loop: CAWETRTGPSYEQYF. As DNA, the CDR3 is TGTGCCTGGGAGACGAGGACAGGGCCTTCCTACGAGCAGTACTTC.